The next 8 T cell receptor beta chains were all read from a single sample in a study of T-cell reconstitution after alpha-beta-depleted transplantation in children. Preparation of the TCRbeta library was carried out with unique molecular identifiers. TCRdb used MiXCR to reprocess the PCR reads, holding one entry per CDR3 protein. The sample shows over 45,000 distinct CDR3 sequences, around 5.9% of them seen only once. The sample here was PBMCs, mostly from graft donor cells, taken 60 days after TCRalphabeta/CD19-depleted stem cell transplant. These receptors came from a female patient aged 2-9 years who had a stem cell transplant for aplastic anemia, so the T cells may come from the graft donor.

This clonotype was found a few times. The chain is built from TRBV2 and TRBJ1-2; TRBD1 aligns across 7 bases. Looked up from germline, CDR1 is SNHLY and CDR2 is FYNNEI. The trim removed 7 bases at V and 6 bases at J, leaving 2 bases unmatched. This CDR3 is 11 amino acids long. The chain's CDR3 is CASNRGDGYTF. In DNA, the CDR3 is TGTGCCAGCAACAGGGGAGATGGCTACACCTTC.

The rearrangement links TRBV6-1 to TRBJ1-1; unclear D gene. The CDR3 has 13 amino acids. The V and J ends lost 2 bases and 5 bases respectively, with 9 bases between them. From germline, CDR1 is MNHNS and CDR2 SASEGT. CDR3 sequence reads: CASSEKGWTEAFF. In DNA, the CDR3 is TGTGCCAGCAGTGAAAAGGGTTGGACTGAAGCTTTCTTT.

Many counts were recorded for this clonotype. This rearrangement joins TRBV11-3 to TRBJ2-3; 7 nucleotides match TRBD2. In germline, CDR1 is SGHNT, CDR2 YENEEA. This CDR3 region has 16 residues. V was pared by 5 bases and J by 3 bases, with 11 bases of the junction left unmatched. The CDR3 region is CASSPGGGVGTDTQYF. DNA of the CDR3: TGTGCCAGCAGCCCGGGAGGAGGGGTGGGTACAGATACGCAGTATTTT.

This clonotype was detected many times. This sequence joins TRBV10-3 and TRBJ2-7; TRBD1 aligns across 8 bases. Germline CDR1 is ENHRY and CDR2 is SYGVKD. The J segment lost 1 base and the V segment lost 8 bases, leaving 10 bases of the junction unmatched. The length of the CDR3 is 15 residues. This CDR3 is CAIASAGGASYEQYF. The DNA for the CDR3 is TGTGCCATCGCGTCAGCAGGGGGCGCGTCCTACGAGCAGTACTTC.

This clonotype was recorded many times. The chain has TRBV20-1 and TRBJ2-3; D not certain. The CDR3 length is 14 residues. The V gene's germline CDR1 is DFQATT and CDR2 SNEGSKA (reference sequence). V gave up 0 bases and J gave up 6 bases, with 13 bases separating them. CDR3 residues: CSARDPPGRDTQYF. The CDR3 DNA follows: TGCAGTGCTAGAGATCCGCCTGGTAGGGATACGCAGTATTTT.

Concerning this clonotype: A much larger clone lies one base from this, so it may be a read error. This sequence joins TRBV7-3 and TRBJ2-3; D is possibly TRBD1 or TRBD2 (5 bases each). Germline-derived CDR1 and CDR2 are SGHTA and FQGTGA. With 3 bases removed from V and 4 bases from J, the gap between germline ends came to 26 bases. CDR3 length: 19 residues. CDR3 in amino acids: CASSFKGTPGEGPSDTQYF. The CDR3 DNA follows: TGTGCCAGCAGCTTTAAGGGGACCCCCGGAGAAGGGCCCTCAGATACGCAGTATTTT.

This clonotype was counted ten times or more. V and J are TRBV28 and TRBJ2-7, with D perhaps matching TRBD2 (5 bases). The CDR3 contains 16 residues. Trimming pared 0 bases from V and 2 bases from J, leaving 14 bases between. The germline V gene has CDR1 MDHEN and CDR2 SYDVKM. The chain's CDR3 is CASSLWASPIPYEQYF. CDR3 DNA sequence: TGTGCCAGCAGTTTATGGGCTAGCCCCATCCCCTACGAGCAGTACTTC.

This clonotype appeared many times. This sequence joins TRBV18 and TRBJ2-7, with 8 bases that match TRBD1. This CDR3 is built from 14 residues. The germline gives CDR1 KGHSH, CDR2 LQKENI. V was clipped by 3 bases and J by 2 bases; unmatched bases: 3. The CDR3, as DNA: TGTGCCAGCTCACCGGACAGGGTGACCTACGAGCAGTACTTC. Residues: CASSPDRVTYEQYF.